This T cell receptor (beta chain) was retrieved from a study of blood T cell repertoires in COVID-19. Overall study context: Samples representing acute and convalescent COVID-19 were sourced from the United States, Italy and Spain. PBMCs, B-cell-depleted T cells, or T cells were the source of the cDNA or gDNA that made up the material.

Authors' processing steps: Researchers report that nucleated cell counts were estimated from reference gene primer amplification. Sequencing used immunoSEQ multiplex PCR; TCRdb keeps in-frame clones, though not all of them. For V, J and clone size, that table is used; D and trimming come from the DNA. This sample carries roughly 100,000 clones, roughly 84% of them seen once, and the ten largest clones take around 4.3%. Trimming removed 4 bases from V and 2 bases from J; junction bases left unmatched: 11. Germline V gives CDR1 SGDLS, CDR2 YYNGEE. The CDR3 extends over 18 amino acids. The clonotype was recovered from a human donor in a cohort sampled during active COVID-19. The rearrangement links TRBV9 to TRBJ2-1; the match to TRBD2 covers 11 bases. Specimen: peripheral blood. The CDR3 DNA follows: TGTGCCAGCAGCCCAAGGGATAGCGGGGGGGCCCCCTACAATGAGCAGTTCTTC. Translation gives CASSPRDSGGAPYNEQFF.